This T cell receptor (beta chain) was recovered during a study of cytomegalovirus exposure and HLA in healthy donors. Points from the study as a whole: Sequence variants that were highly shared formed a cluster that was likely a sequencing artifact.

The V gene lost 2 bases and the J gene lost 0 bases, with 9 bases spanning the gap. Germline V gene data show CDR1 as SGHRS and CDR2 as YFSETQ. This CDR3 has 15 residues. About this clone itself: Its cognate antigen is unknown.

PCR employed 60 Vbeta and 13 Jbeta primers. The assay was immunoSEQ multiplex PCR, and TCRdb's table has in-frame clones only and misses some. The sample has about 200,000 clones; roughly 80% are singletons. The TCR was taken from a man between 40 and 49 years old in good health and CMV-seropositive. The source material was PBMCs. The J gene is TRBJ2-1, the V gene TRBV5-1; D unclear. This chain's CDR3 is CASSLMAVSYNEQFF. The CDR3 coding sequence is TGCGCCAGCAGCTTAATGGCAGTCTCCTACAATGAGCAGTTCTTC. Full variable domain (rest looked up from reference TRBV5-1 and TRBJ2-1): KAGVTQTPRYLIKTRGQQVTLSCSPISGHRSVSWYQQTPGQGLQFLFEYFSETQRNKGNFPGRFSGRQFSNSRSEMNVSTLELGDSALYLCASSLMAVSYNEQFFGPGTRLTVL.